A single sample gave rise to the 2 T cell receptor beta chains below, sequenced in a study of cytomegalovirus exposure and HLA in healthy donors. It was with 60 Vbeta and 13 Jbeta primers that the PCR ran. Clones were read by immunoSEQ multiplex PCR, and TCRdb kept only the in-frame ones, dropping some. There are roughly 120,000 clones in the sample; roughly 15% occur only once, and 1.9% lies in the top ten. Sequencing was carried out using PBMCs. These receptors were obtained from a woman aged 18 to 35 in good health and CMV-seronegative.

This clone has more than one count but fewer than ten. The chain links TRBV6-1 to TRBJ1-2; the match to TRBD1 covers 11 bases. CDR1 and CDR2 (germline): MNHNS, SASEGT. V lost 6 bases to trimming and J lost 8 bases; unmatched junction nucleotides: 11. The CDR3 loop spans 15 amino acids. CDR3 nucleotides: TGTGCCAGCAGAGAACATGGACAGGGGGCGGGGGGCTACACCTTC. Amino acid sequence: CASREHGQGAGGYTF.

CDR3 sequence: CASSLHGTSGGYF. The CDR3 DNA is TGTGCCAGCAGCTTACACGGGACTAGCGGGGGGTACTTC. The chain couples TRBV7-2 to TRBJ2-5; 14 bases line up with TRBD2. V gave up 2 bases and J gave up 13 bases; unmatched junction bases: 3. This CDR3 is 13 amino acids long. Germline loops: CDR1 SGHTA, CDR2 FQGNSA.